The source of this T cell receptor beta chain is a study of technical replicates of blood from a handful of donors. The CDR3 totals 15 residues. V lost 0 bases and J lost 4, with 11 bases in between. The V gene's germline CDR1 is SGHKS and CDR2 YYEKEE (reference sequence). TCRdb's copy holds only in-frame clones and misses some; the assay was immunoSEQ multiplex PCR. The sample comprises 51,000 or so clones, 92% of which are singletons, and under 4% rests with the top ten. The V gene is TRBV5-5, the J gene TRBJ1-5, with D perhaps matching TRBD1 (6 bases). Sequenced sample: PBMCs. The receptor was derived from a human donor in good health. Some clones in this sample may be carry-over from other donors' samples. CDR3 region: CASSLADSLNQPQHF. The DNA of the CDR3 is TGTGCCAGCAGCTTGGCGGACAGTCTTAATCAGCCCCAGCATTTT.